This TCR beta chain is from a study of blood T cell repertoires in COVID-19. Study as a whole: Samples of COVID-19 (acute and convalescent) were obtained from the United States, Italy and Spain.

The protocol was immunoSEQ multiplex PCR, while the TCRdb copy is restricted to in-frame clones and leaves out a portion. Of hundreds of thousands of clones in the sample, roughly four fifths were seen once. The V gene's germline CDR1 is SEHNR and CDR2 FQNEAQ (reference sequence). The CDR3 totals 13 residues. Trimming removed 5 bases from V and 7 bases from J, with 15 bases in between. The sequence was obtained from a woman aged 50 to 65 with acute or convalescent COVID-19. The chain couples TRBV7-9 to TRBJ2-7, with D maybe TRBD1 (5 bases). The sequenced sample consisted of peripheral blood. CDR3 protein: CASSTLGDGEQYF. In DNA form, the CDR3 reads TGTGCCAGCAGCACCCTAGGGGATGGAGAGCAGTACTTC.